Listed below are T cell receptor beta chains from one sample, sequenced in a study of blood T cell repertoires in COVID-19. The repertoire was sequenced with immunoSEQ multiplex PCR; TCRdb's copy has only in-frame clones and lacks some. Seen here are 70,000 or so clones, 75% to 90% observed once, and the top ten hold approximately 16%. The sequencing sample was made of peripheral blood. All receptors derive from a man between 35 and 55 years old with COVID-19, enrolled during active disease. Both conserved end residues are part of each CDR3. Fields, in order: J gene, D gene, clone size, V gene, CDR3 DNA, CDR3 protein. The D gene is left open where the match is weak. Where a row states a size, it is once, few, many or the class of an expanded clone; other rows omit it.

TRBJ2-3 TRBD2 - TRBV7-6 TGTGCCAGCAGCATTACTAGCGGCCGCCTTCCTAGCACAGATACGCAGTATTTT CASSITSGRLPSTDTQYF
TRBJ1-1 - few TRBV4-2 TGTGCCAGCAGCCAAGATCAGGTTGAAGCTTTCTTT CASSQDQVEAFF
TRBJ1-5 - - TRBV5-4 TGTGCCAGCAGAATCCTTCGAGGAAGGAATCAGCCCCAGCATTTT CASRILRGRNQPQHF
TRBJ1-2 - - TRBV30 TGTGCCTGGAGTGTACGGCGGGTCGATGGCTACACCTTC CAWSVRRVDGYTF
TRBJ2-5 - - TRBV12-3/TRBV12-4 TGTGCCAGCAGTTCAGCTAGTCGAGAGACCCAGTACTTC CASSSASRETQYF
TRBJ1-2 - - TRBV3-1/TRBV3-2 TGTGCCAGCAGCCAAGACCAATTGGGCTACACCTTC CASSQDQLGYTF
TRBJ1-2 - once TRBV5-4 TGTGCCAGCAGCTTGGACAAACGGGAGGTTGGCTACACCTTC CASSLDKREVGYTF
TRBJ1-4 TRBD1 - TRBV7-9 TGTGCCAGCAGCTTAGTAGGGGGCGGACTGTTTTTT CASSLVGGGLFF
TRBJ2-2 - - TRBV4-2 TGTGCCAGCAGGGACTCGAACACCGGGGAGCTGTTTTTT CASRDSNTGELFF
TRBJ2-3 TRBD2 once TRBV4-2 TGTGCCAGCAGCCCGGAGGTGCTAGCGGGGGGGTCAGATACGCAGTATTTT CASSPEVLAGGSDTQYF
TRBJ1-1 - - TRBV19 TGTGCCAGTCTTGGCCGCAGGAACACTGAAGCTTTCTTT CASLGRRNTEAFF
TRBJ1-4 - - TRBV6-5 TGTGCCAGTAGGGGTGAAGCAGGGGCCGAAAAACTGTTTTTT CASRGEAGAEKLFF
TRBJ1-1 TRBD1 - TRBV3-1/TRBV3-2 TGTGCCAGCCTTCAGGGACAGGGGGCTTACACTGAAGCTTTCTTT CASLQGQGAYTEAFF
TRBJ2-7 TRBD2 - TRBV12-5 TGTGCTAGTGGTTTGTTGCCTAGCGGGGGGGCTTACGAGCAGTACTTC CASGLLPSGGAYEQYF
TRBJ1-6 TRBD1 - TRBV6-2/TRBV6-3 TGTGCCAGCAGCTCGGGACAGGGAATCCCCTCCTATAATTCACCCCTCCACTTT CASSSGQGIPSYNSPLHF
TRBJ1-2 TRBD1 once TRBV13 TGTGCCAGCAGCCCCGGACAGGGGAAAGTGACTGGCTACACCTTC CASSPGQGKVTGYTF
TRBJ2-1 - - TRBV30 TGTGCCTGGAGTGTACAGGGTTATGAGCAGTTCTTC CAWSVQGYEQFF
TRBJ1-6 - - TRBV30 TGTGCCTGGGGGGGAGGGAATTCACCCCTCCACTTT CAWGGGNSPLHF
TRBJ1-4 TRBD1 - TRBV5-1 TGCGCCAGCAGCTTGGCCACAGGGGTTAGTGAAAAACTGTTTTTT CASSLATGVSEKLFF
TRBJ2-5 - - TRBV10-1 TGCGCCAGCAGTGAGTCAAGGACTTCACCCAAGGCCCAGTACTTC CASSESRTSPKAQYF
TRBJ1-1 - - TRBV30 TGTGCCTGGAGCGACAGGAACACTGAAGCTTTCTTT CAWSDRNTEAFF
TRBJ2-7 TRBD1 - TRBV30 TGTGCCTGGAGTGGACAGGGGGGCCACGAGCAGTACTTC CAWSGQGGHEQYF
TRBJ2-3 TRBD1 - TRBV19 TGTGCCACTAACAGGCCGGGACAGAGCACAGATACGCAGTATTTT CATNRPGQSTDTQYF
TRBJ2-4 TRBD1 - TRBV7-8 TGTGCCAGCAGCCGCGACAGGGTCCGGAAAAACATTCAGTACTTC CASSRDRVRKNIQYF
TRBJ2-3 - - TRBV2 TGTGCCAGCGGAACAGGGAGGGCGCAGTATTTT CASGTGRAQYF
TRBJ2-6 - - TRBV5-1 TGCGCCAGCAGCCGAGCCGGGGCTGGGGCCAACGTCCTGACTTTC CASSRAGAGANVLTF
TRBJ2-5 TRBD2 - TRBV12-5 TGTGCTAGTGGTGGGGGGGGTTCCACTGTGGAGACCCAGTACTTC CASGGGGSTVETQYF
TRBJ2-7 TRBD2 few TRBV5-5 TGTGCCAGCAGTTTTTTACCCAGCGGGGTCTACGAGCAGTACTTC CASSFLPSGVYEQYF
TRBJ2-1 TRBD1 - TRBV6-5 TGTGCCAGCAGCCCCGACAGGGGGGATTTCCATGAGCAGTTCTTC CASSPDRGDFHEQFF
TRBJ2-3 TRBD2 - TRBV6-1 TGTGCCAGCAGTGAAGCGCTCCCAGGGACTAGCGGGGGCTCCACAGATACGCAGTATTTT CASSEALPGTSGGSTDTQYF
TRBJ1-4 TRBD1 - TRBV7-2 TGTGCCAGCAGCTTTGTTCGGCAGGGGGCCCCAACTAATGAAAAACTGTTTTTT CASSFVRQGAPTNEKLFF
TRBJ2-7 TRBD2 - TRBV19 TGTGCCAGTTCCGCTAACACCGGGGGGGACTACGAGCAGTACTTC CASSANTGGDYEQYF
TRBJ1-1 TRBD1 - TRBV2 TGTGCCAGCAGTGAAGCGAAAGGGGGCTACAACACTGAAGCTTTCTTT CASSEAKGGYNTEAFF
TRBJ1-4 - - TRBV7-9 TGTGCCAGCAGCCACAGTGTCGGGGGAGGCTCGGCTAATGAAAAACTGTTTTTT CASSHSVGGGSANEKLFF
TRBJ1-2 - - TRBV6-1 TGTGCCAGCAGTGAGGGGGGGCCCTATGGCTACACCTTC CASSEGGPYGYTF
TRBJ2-5 - - TRBV24-1 TGTGCCACCAGCCGAACAGGGCTAGAGACCCAGTACTTC CATSRTGLETQYF
TRBJ1-6 TRBD1 - TRBV5-1 TGCGCCAGTACGCCGAACAGACAGGGTAATTCACCCCTCCACTTT CASTPNRQGNSPLHF
TRBJ1-1 TRBD1 - TRBV27 TGTGCCAGCAGTTTCCAAGGGGGCGCGGGCACTGAAGCTTTCTTT CASSFQGGAGTEAFF
TRBJ1-4 - - TRBV18 TGTGCCAGCTCATTTTCAGCAACTAATGAAAAACTGTTTTTT CASSFSATNEKLFF
TRBJ1-1 - - TRBV11-2 TGTGCCAGCTTGGGACTTTCGAACACTGAAGCTTTCTTT CASLGLSNTEAFF
TRBJ2-1 TRBD2 - TRBV20-1 TGCAGTGTAGCGGGGATTAAGGAGCAGTTCTTC CSVAGIKEQFF
TRBJ2-3 TRBD1 - TRBV3-1/TRBV3-2 TGTGCCAGCAGCCAAGTTTTGGCCAGGGGGCGTACAGATACGCAGTATTTT CASSQVLARGRTDTQYF
TRBJ2-5 - - TRBV5-1 TGCGCCAGCAGCGCGGGACAGACACAAGAGACCCAGTACTTC CASSAGQTQETQYF
TRBJ2-5 - - TRBV3-1/TRBV3-2 TGTGCCAGCAGCCCCCGGCGGGCCCCGTACCAAGAGACCCAGTACTTC CASSPRRAPYQETQYF
TRBJ1-5 - - TRBV20-1 TGCAGTGCTACCCTGCCCCAGCATTTT CSATLPQHF
TRBJ1-3 - few TRBV30 TGTGCCTGGACGGCGGACTCTGGAAACACCATATATTTT CAWTADSGNTIYF
TRBJ2-2 - - TRBV7-2 TGTGCCAGCAGCTTAGTCCTCCAGGGTATCGGGGAGCTGTTTTTT CASSLVLQGIGELFF
TRBJ2-7 - - TRBV12-3/TRBV12-4 TGTGCCAGCAGTTCCCAAATGTCCTACGAGCAGTACTTC CASSSQMSYEQYF
TRBJ1-5 - - TRBV6-5 TGTGCCAGCTCCTCACAAGATAGCAATCAGCCCCAGCATTTT CASSSQDSNQPQHF
TRBJ2-7 TRBD1 - TRBV24-1 TGTGCCACCAGTGATCAACCCCCGGGACAGGGGGCGAATTACGAGCAGTACTTC CATSDQPPGQGANYEQYF
TRBJ2-3 - - TRBV6-1 TGTGCCAGCAGTGAGCCCGGGATTAGCGGCACAGATACGCAGTATTTT CASSEPGISGTDTQYF
TRBJ1-2 - - TRBV4-1 TGCGCCAGCTCACGACTCCCCGGGAGTGGCTACACCTTC CASSRLPGSGYTF
TRBJ2-2 - - TRBV20-1 TGCAGTGCTAGTCTGTCAGGGAACACCGGGGAGCTGTTTTTT CSASLSGNTGELFF
TRBJ2-7 TRBD1 - TRBV7-8 TGTGCCAGCAGCTTAGGGACAGGGCAGGCCTACGAGCAGTACTTC CASSLGTGQAYEQYF
TRBJ2-2 - - TRBV5-5 TGTGCCAGCAGCTTGACCCAGGGCACCGGGGAGCTGTTTTTT CASSLTQGTGELFF
TRBJ2-5 TRBD1 - TRBV30 TGTGCCTGGAGTGTACCAGGGGGCTTCGGGGAGACCCAGTACTTC CAWSVPGGFGETQYF
TRBJ1-4 - - TRBV5-5 TGTGCCAGCAGCTTGGACGGGGGAACTAATGAAAAACTGTTTTTT CASSLDGGTNEKLFF
TRBJ2-7 - - TRBV11-2 TGTGCCAGCAGCTTAGTAGGGGTTTACGAGCAGTACTTC CASSLVGVYEQYF
TRBJ1-5 - - TRBV30 TGTGCCTGGAGTGTTGGTCAGAATAGCAATCAGCCCCAGCATTTT CAWSVGQNSNQPQHF